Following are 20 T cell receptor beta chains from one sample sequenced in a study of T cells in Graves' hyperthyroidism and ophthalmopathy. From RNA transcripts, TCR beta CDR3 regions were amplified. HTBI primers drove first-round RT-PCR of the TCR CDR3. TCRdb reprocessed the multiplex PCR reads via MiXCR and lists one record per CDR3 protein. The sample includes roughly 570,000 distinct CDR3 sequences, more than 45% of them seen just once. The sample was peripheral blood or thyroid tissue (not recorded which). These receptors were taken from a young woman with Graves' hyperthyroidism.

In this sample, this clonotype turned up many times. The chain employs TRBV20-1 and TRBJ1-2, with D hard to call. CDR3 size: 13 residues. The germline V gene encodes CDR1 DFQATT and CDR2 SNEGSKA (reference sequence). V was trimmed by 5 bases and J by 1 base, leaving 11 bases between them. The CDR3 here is CSAPSFLNYGYTF. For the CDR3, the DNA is TGCAGTGCTCCAAGTTTTCTTAACTATGGCTACACCTTC.

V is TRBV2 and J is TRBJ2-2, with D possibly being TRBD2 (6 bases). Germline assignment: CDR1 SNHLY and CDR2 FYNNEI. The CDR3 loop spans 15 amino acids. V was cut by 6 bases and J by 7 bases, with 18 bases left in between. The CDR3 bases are TGTGCCAGCAGGCCCGTCCCTAGGGGAGGCGGGGAGCTGTTTTTT. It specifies CASRPVPRGGGELFF.

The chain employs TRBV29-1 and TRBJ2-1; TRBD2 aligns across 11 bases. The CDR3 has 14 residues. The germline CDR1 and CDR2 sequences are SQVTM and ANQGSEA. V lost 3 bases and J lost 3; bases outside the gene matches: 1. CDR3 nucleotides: TGCAGCGTTGAGGGGACTAGCGGCTACAATGAGCAGTTCTTC. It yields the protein CSVEGTSGYNEQFF.

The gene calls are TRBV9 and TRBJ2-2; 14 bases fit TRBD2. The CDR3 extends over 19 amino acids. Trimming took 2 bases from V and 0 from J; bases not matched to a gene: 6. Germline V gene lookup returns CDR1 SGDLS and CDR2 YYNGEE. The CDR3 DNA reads TGTGCCAGCAGCGTTGCCTCGACTAGCGGGAGGGCGAACACCGGGGAGCTGTTTTTT. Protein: CASSVASTSGRANTGELFF.

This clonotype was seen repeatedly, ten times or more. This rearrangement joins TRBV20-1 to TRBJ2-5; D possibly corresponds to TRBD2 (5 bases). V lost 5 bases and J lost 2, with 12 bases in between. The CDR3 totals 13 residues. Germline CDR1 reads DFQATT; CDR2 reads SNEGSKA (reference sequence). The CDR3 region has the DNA TGCAGTGCTTCCCGGACTTTTCAAGAGACCCAGTACTTC. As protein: CSASRTFQETQYF.

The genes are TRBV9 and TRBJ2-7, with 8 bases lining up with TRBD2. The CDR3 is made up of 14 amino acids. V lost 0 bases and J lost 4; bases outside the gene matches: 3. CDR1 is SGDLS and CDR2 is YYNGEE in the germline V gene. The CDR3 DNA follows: TGTGCCAGCAGCGTAGGAGCGGGAGCTTACGAGCAGTACTTC. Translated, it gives CASSVGAGAYEQYF.

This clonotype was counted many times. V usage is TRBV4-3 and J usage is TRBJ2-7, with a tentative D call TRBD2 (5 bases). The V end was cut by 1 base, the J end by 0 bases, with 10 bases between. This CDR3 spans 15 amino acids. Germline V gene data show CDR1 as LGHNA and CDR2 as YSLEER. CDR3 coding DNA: TGCGCCAGCAGCCAAGGGATCGGGGTCTCCTACGAGCAGTACTTC. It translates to CASSQGIGVSYEQYF.

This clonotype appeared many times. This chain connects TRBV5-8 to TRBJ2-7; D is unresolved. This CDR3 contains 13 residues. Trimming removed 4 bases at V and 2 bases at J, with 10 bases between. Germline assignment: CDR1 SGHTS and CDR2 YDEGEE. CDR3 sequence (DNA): TGTGCCAGCAGCCCCAATCCCACCTACGAGCAGTACTTC. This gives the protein CASSPNPTYEQYF.

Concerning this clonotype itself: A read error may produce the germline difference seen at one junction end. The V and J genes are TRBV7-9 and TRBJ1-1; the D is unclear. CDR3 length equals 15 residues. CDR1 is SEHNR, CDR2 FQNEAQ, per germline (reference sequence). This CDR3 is CASSCMKYMNTETFF. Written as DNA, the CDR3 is TGCGCCAGCAGCTGCATGAAGTATATGAACACTGAAACTTTCTTT.

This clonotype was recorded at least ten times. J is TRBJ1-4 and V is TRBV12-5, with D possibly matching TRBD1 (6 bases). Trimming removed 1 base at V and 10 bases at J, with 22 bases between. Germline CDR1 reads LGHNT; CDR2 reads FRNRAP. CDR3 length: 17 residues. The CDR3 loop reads CASGLAVHRDTGGKLFF. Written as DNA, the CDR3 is TGTGCTAGTGGTTTGGCCGTCCACCGGGACACGGGAGGAAAACTGTTTTTT.

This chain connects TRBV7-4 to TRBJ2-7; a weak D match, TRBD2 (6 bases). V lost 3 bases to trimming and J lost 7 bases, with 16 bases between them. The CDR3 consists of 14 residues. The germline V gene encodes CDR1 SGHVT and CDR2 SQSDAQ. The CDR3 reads CASSFNRESIEQYF. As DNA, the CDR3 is TGTGCCAGCAGCTTTAATCGGGAGAGCATTGAGCAGTACTTC.

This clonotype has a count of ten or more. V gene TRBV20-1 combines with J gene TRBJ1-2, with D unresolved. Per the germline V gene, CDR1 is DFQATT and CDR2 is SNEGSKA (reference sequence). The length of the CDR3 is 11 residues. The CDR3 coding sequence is TGCACCGCGGAGGAGAACTATGGCTACACCTTC. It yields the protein CTAEENYGYTF.

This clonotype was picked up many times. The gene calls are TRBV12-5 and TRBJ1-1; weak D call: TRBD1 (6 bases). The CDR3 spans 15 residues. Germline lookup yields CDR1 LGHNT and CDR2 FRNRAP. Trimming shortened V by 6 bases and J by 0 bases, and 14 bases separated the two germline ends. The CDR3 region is CASGPGQTMNTEAFF. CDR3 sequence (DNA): TGTGCTAGTGGACCTGGACAGACCATGAACACTGAAGCTTTCTTT.

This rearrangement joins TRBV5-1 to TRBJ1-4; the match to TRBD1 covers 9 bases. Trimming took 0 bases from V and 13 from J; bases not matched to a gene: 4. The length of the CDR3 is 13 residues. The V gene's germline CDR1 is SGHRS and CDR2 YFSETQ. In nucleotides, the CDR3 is TGCGCCAGCAGCTTGGGTGCGGACAGGGGACTGTTTTTT. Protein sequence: CASSLGADRGLFF.

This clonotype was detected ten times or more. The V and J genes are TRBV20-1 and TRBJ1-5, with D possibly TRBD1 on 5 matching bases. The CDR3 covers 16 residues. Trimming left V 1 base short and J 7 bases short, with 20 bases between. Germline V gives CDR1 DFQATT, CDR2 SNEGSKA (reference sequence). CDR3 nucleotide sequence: TGCAGTGCTAGAGTCCCCCCTGAACAGGAGAGGCAGCCCCAGCATTTT. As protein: CSARVPPEQERQPQHF.

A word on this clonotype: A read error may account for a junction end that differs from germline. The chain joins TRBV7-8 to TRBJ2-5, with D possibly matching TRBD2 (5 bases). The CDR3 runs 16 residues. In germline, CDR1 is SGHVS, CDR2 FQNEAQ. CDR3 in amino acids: CACSSGRAPIQETQYF. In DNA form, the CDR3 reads TGTGCCTGCAGCTCTGGGAGAGCCCCAATCCAAGAGACCCAGTACTTC.

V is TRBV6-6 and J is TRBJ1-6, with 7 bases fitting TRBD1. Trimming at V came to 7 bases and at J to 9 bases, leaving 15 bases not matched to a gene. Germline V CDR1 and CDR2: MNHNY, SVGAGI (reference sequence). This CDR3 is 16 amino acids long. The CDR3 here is CASTPDRVALGSPLHF. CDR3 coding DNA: TGTGCCAGCACACCCGACAGGGTGGCGCTTGGTTCACCCCTCCACTTT.

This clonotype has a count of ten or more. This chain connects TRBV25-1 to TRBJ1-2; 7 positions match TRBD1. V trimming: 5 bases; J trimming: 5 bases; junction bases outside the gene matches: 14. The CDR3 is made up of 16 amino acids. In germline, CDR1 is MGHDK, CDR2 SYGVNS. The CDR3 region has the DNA TGTGCCAGCAGTCTCCGGGACAGTGGAGTTGGTTATGGCTACACCTTC. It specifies CASSLRDSGVGYGYTF.

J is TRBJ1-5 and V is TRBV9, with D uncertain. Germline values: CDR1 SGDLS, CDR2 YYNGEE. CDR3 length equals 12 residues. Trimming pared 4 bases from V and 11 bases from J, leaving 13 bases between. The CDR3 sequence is CASSPNRETQHF. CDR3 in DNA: TGTGCCAGCAGCCCAAACCGAGAGACCCAGCATTTT.

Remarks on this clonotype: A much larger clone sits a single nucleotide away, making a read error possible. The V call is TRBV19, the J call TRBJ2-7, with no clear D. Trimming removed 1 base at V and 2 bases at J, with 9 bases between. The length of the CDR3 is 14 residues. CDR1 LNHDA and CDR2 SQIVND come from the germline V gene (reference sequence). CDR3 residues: CASSIGQRPYEQYF. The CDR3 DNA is TGTGCCAGTAGTATAGGGCAGAGACCCTACGAGCAGTACTTC.